The sequence of this T cell receptor beta chain was determined in a study of OX40 agonist ivuxolimab in advanced cancers. For context, the study as a whole: Ivuxolimab was an agonistic, fully human IgG2 monoclonal antibody directed against OX40 (CD134), a costimulatory receptor. Intravenous ivuxolimab was administered to patients every 2 weeks at six dose levels: 0.01, 0.1, 0.3, 1.5, 3 and 10 mg/kg. Among the roughly 52 dose-escalation patients, some 20 had hepatocellular carcinoma, some 15 melanoma, 9 renal cell carcinoma and 9 head and neck cancer. In the dose-escalation cohort, more than 75% of patients were male, and the mean age was approximately 60 years, with a range of about 20 to 90. Prior anti-PD-1, anti-PD-L1 or anti-CTLA-4 therapy was permitted, and checkpoint inhibitors had been received by roughly two fifths of dose-escalation patients. Three dose-escalation patients achieved partial responses, one with hepatocellular carcinoma and two with cutaneous melanoma. The purpose of peripheral TCRbeta sequencing was to test whether ivuxolimab changed TCR sequence diversity and led to clonal T-cell expansion. The paper describes the monotherapy dose-escalation part (N of about 47 patients) of the phase I trial of ivuxolimab.

Germline trimming amounts to 8 bases on V and 4 bases on J, with 4 as the count of junction bases outside the gene matches. From the germline V gene, CDR1 is SNHLY and CDR2 is FYNNEI. Spanning cysteine to phenylalanine, the CDR3 consists of 12 amino acids. Left in the record is the CDR3 DNA by itself, 36 bases read in frame from the first base. Patients with autoimmune disease history or receiving systemic immunosuppression were excluded from the trial. In every dose cohort, peripheral blood was drawn for TCR sequencing at baseline, cycle 4 day 1, and cycle 7 day 1. Samples were obtained from an open-label, multicenter, first-in-human phase I dose-escalation trial of ivuxolimab. Adults with locally advanced or metastatic melanoma, renal cell, hepatocellular, or head and neck squamous cell carcinoma were enrolled in the trial. CD4+ and CD8+ T cells were sorted separately from peripheral blood before TCR sequencing.

As regards this clone: This clone's antigen is unknown. Base qualities are not provided; no much larger clone lies one nucleotide away.

To sequence the TCRbeta CDR3 region, genomic DNA was isolated from the sorted cells. The immunoSEQ Assay was used for sequencing of TCRbeta CDR3 regions. What TCRdb holds here is the immuneACCESS table cut down to in-frame rearrangements. Part of the clones is not present; checked against another copy, under half of the missing clones reflect an unresolved V gene, and the others are unexplained. The sample table contains 90,000 to 100,000 clones; only one count was recorded for roughly nine tenths of them. 0.82% of the sample comes from the top ten. Paper-wide results and their limitations: Antigen specificity was not determined for the clonally expanded peripheral T cells. After ivuxolimab, more expanded clones were found on average in CD8+ T cells than in CD4+ T cells. Low levels of normalized T-cell clonal expansion were also seen in some patients who did not respond. In the 0.1-3.0 mg/kg groups, partial responders were among the patients with the lowest normalized peripheral clonal expansion, particularly in CD8+ T cells. At doses of 0.1 to 3.0 mg/kg, clonal expansion of both CD4+ and CD8+ T cells in blood was seen between baseline and week 6.

The receptor was derived from an adult with an advanced solid tumor such as melanoma, head and neck, liver or kidney cancer. The chain links TRBV2 with TRBJ1-2; 7 bases in the junction line up with TRBD1. Sequencing used CD4+ or CD8+ T cells sorted from blood, obtained in a trial of the OX40 agonist ivuxolimab. The bases read TGTGCCAGCTTCGGGACAGCCTATGGCTACACCTTC. Its translation is CASFGTAYGYTF.